One sample yielded the 23 T cell receptor beta chains listed below, sequenced in a study of blood T cell repertoires in COVID-19. Some clones are missing from TCRdb's copy, which holds only in-frame ones; the method was immunoSEQ multiplex PCR. The table records under 250,000 clones, 70% to 90% of them present only once. Sample: peripheral blood. These receptors were collected from a woman in her sixties or seventies with active or convalescent COVID-19.

This chain connects TRBV3-1 (or the pseudogene TRBV3-2) to TRBJ2-5, with 9 bases fitting TRBD2. The trim removed 1 base at V and 6 bases at J, leaving 9 bases unmatched. The CDR3 loop spans 16 amino acids. Germline CDR1 LGHDT, CDR2 YNNKEL (reference sequence). The CDR3 coding sequence is TGTGCCAGCAGCCAAGTCCGGACTAGCGTTGGGCAGACCCAGTACTTC. It codes for CASSQVRTSVGQTQYF.

The J gene is TRBJ2-7, the V gene TRBV4-1; 8 bases agree with TRBD1. CDR3 size: 17 residues. Germline V gives CDR1 MGHRA, CDR2 YSYEKL. The V gene end was trimmed by 4 bases and the J gene end by 2 bases; junction bases not matched to a gene: 13. The CDR3 DNA is TGCGCCAGCAGCCTGGGGACAGGCTCTAGCGTCCCCTACGAGCAGTACTTC. Translation gives CASSLGTGSSVPYEQYF.

On this clone itself: Other nucleotide sequences from this sample produce the same CDR3. The chain joins TRBV12-3 or TRBV12-4 to TRBJ2-5; D remains unclear. Trimming pared 2 bases from V and 5 bases from J, leaving 3 bases between. The CDR3 covers 11 residues. The CDR3 DNA follows: TGTGCCAGCAGTTTACGTGAGACCCAGTACTTC. Translated, it gives CASSLRETQYF.

The chain uses TRBV29-1 and TRBJ1-2, with 8 bases identical to TRBD1. This CDR3 has 15 amino acids. The trim removed 3 bases at V and 7 bases at J, leaving 13 bases unmatched. Germline-derived CDR1 and CDR2 are SQVTM and ANQGSEA. The CDR3 DNA is TGCAGCGTTGACAGGACAGGGCTTAACTACCTTGGCTACACCTTC. Amino acid sequence: CSVDRTGLNYLGYTF.

The gene calls are TRBV5-1 and TRBJ1-2; 9 bases match TRBD1. Germline values: CDR1 SGHRS, CDR2 YFSETQ. This CDR3 contains 14 residues. The V segment lost 3 bases and the J segment 4 bases; nucleotides outside the gene matches: 4. The CDR3 coding sequence is TGCGCCAGCAGCTGGGGGACAGGGCCCTATGGCTACACCTTC. Amino acid sequence: CASSWGTGPYGYTF.

As regards this clone: Other DNA sequences from this sample encode an identical CDR3 as well. V usage is TRBV27 and J usage is TRBJ1-2, with 9 positions matching TRBD1. The CDR3 sequence is 12 residues long. Germline CDR1 MNHEY, CDR2 SMNVEV (reference sequence). Trimming at V came to 6 bases and at J to 4 bases, leaving 0 bases not matched to a gene. The CDR3 DNA reads TGTGCCAGCAGGGGACAGGGCTATGGCTACACCTTC. This encodes CASRGQGYGYTF.

A single count supports this clone. The gene calls are TRBV6-4 and TRBJ1-1; TRBD1 might be the D (6 bases). The germline CDR1 and CDR2 sequences are MRHNA and SNTAGT. Between the trimmed V and J ends, which lost 2 bases and 2 bases, there was a span of 12 bases. CDR3 size: 15 residues. The CDR3 protein is CASSDNADRNTEAFF. The CDR3 nucleotides read TGTGCCAGCAGTGACAATGCGGACAGAAACACTGAAGCTTTCTTT.

The rearrangement uses TRBV5-8 and TRBJ2-2; 8 bases match TRBD1. This CDR3 has 16 amino acids. Germline-derived CDR1 and CDR2 are SGHTS and YDEGEE. V gave up 2 bases and J gave up 1 base; unmatched junction bases: 4. The CDR3 loop reads CASSLGQGWNTGELFF. The CDR3 DNA is TGTGCCAGCAGCTTAGGACAGGGATGGAACACCGGGGAGCTGTTTTTT. Supplemented by reference TRBV5-8 and TRBJ2-2, the full variable domain reads EAGVTQSPTHLIKTRGQQATLRCSPISGHTSVYWYQQALGLGLQFLLWYDEGEERNRGNFPPRFSGRQFPNYSSELNVNALELEDSALYLCASSLGQGWNTGELFFGEGSRLTVL.

The V gene is TRBV5-5, the J gene TRBJ2-7, with a tentative D call TRBD1 (5 bases). Germline CDR1 SGHKS, CDR2 YYEKEE (reference sequence). Trimming stripped 0 bases from V and 0 bases from J, with 19 bases between. The CDR3 is 18 residues long. The CDR3 spells CASSLDAPEQVSSYEQYV. CDR3 bases: TGTGCCAGCAGCTTGGACGCTCCGGAACAGGTTAGCTCCTACGAGCAGTACGTC.

The V call is TRBV18, the J call TRBJ2-2; D perhaps matches TRBD2 (5 bases). Trimming shortened V by 2 bases and J by 1 base, and 14 bases separated the two germline ends. The CDR3 totals 17 residues. Per germline, CDR1 KGHSH and CDR2 LQKENI. In DNA form, the CDR3 reads TGTGCCAGCTCACCAAGGACCCTAGAGGGGAACACCGGGGAGCTGTTTTTT. Its protein product is CASSPRTLEGNTGELFF.

The chain joins TRBV30 to TRBJ2-1, with TRBD1 identical over 8 bases. J was trimmed by 5 bases and V by 2 bases; bases with no gene match: 8. CDR1 is GTSNPN, CDR2 SVGIG, per germline (reference sequence). There are 15 residues in the CDR3. Here the CDR3 DNA reads TGTGCCTGGAGTCACTACAGGGGGAGTCACAATGAGCAGTTCTTC. Translation: CAWSHYRGSHNEQFF.

The chain has TRBV11-2 and TRBJ2-2, with TRBD1 matching 8 bases. The V gene's germline CDR1 is SGHAT and CDR2 FQNNGV. Trimming took 0 bases from V and 5 from J; bases not matched to a gene: 5. This CDR3 contains 16 residues. Written as DNA, the CDR3 is TGTGCCAGCAGCTTAGATTCCAGGGGGCATACCGGGGAGCTGTTTTTT. Its protein is CASSLDSRGHTGELFF.

This clone came up a few times. This chain joins TRBV28 and TRBJ1-1; a weak D match, TRBD1 (5 bases). Trimming removed 1 base from V and 5 bases from J, with 17 bases in between. Germline V CDR1 and CDR2: MDHEN, SYDVKM. This CDR3 is 16 amino acids long. The CDR3 loop is CASSLSGAGGWTEAFF. CDR3 nucleotide sequence: TGTGCCAGCAGTTTATCTGGTGCGGGGGGATGGACTGAAGCTTTCTTT.

As to this clone: Within the sample, other DNA sequences also encode this same CDR3. The gene calls are TRBV12-3 or TRBV12-4 and TRBJ2-5; 7 positions agree with TRBD1. Trimming cost V 2 bases and J 5 bases; bases outside gene matches: 2. The CDR3 runs to 13 residues. The CDR3 sequence: CASSLTGVETQYF. In DNA form, the CDR3 reads TGTGCCAGCAGTTTAACAGGGGTGGAGACCCAGTACTTC.

This chain joins TRBV4-2 and TRBJ1-5; 7 bases match TRBD1. Unmatched junction bases numbered 6, after V lost 0 bases and J lost 4 bases. Germline V gene sequence: CDR1 LGHNA, CDR2 YNFKEQ. The length of the CDR3 is 16 residues. CDR3 DNA: TGTGCCAGCAGCCAAGATCCGGACAGGCCAAATCAGCCCCAGCATTTT. Translated: CASSQDPDRPNQPQHF.

This clone was detected once. The rearrangement links TRBV7-8 to TRBJ1-1; tentatively, D is TRBD1 (5 bases). CDR3 length: 15 residues. V was cut by 0 bases and J by 5 bases, with 13 bases left in between. Germline values: CDR1 SGHVS, CDR2 FQNEAQ. This chain's CDR3 is CASSLAAGLGTEAFF. The CDR3 coding sequence is TGTGCCAGCAGCTTAGCCGCAGGGCTGGGGACTGAAGCTTTCTTT. Combining the CDR3 with reference TRBV7-8 and TRBJ1-1 gives the whole variable domain GAGVSQSPRYKVAKRGQDVALRCDPISGHVSLFWYQQALGQGPEFLTYFQNEAQLDKSGLPSDRFFAERPEGSVSTLKIQRTQQEDSAVYLCASSLAAGLGTEAFFGQGTRLTVV.

The chain couples TRBV7-9 to TRBJ2-7; a weak D match, TRBD1 (6 bases). The V and J ends lost 5 bases and 3 bases respectively, with 11 bases between them. This CDR3 contains 13 residues. Germline assignment: CDR1 SEHNR and CDR2 FQNEAQ (reference sequence). CDR3 in DNA: TGTGCCAGCAGCCCAGGGGAGATCTACGAGCAGTACTTC. This codes for CASSPGEIYEQYF.

The V call is TRBV7-3, the J call TRBJ2-1; weak D call: TRBD2 (5 bases). The V end was cut by 3 bases, the J end by 5 bases, with 8 bases between. The CDR3 sequence is 13 residues long. Germline CDR1 and CDR2: SGHTA and FQGTGA. CDR3: CASSFGLDNEQFF. The DNA of the CDR3 is TGTGCCAGCAGCTTTGGACTGGACAATGAGCAGTTCTTC. Filled out from reference TRBV7-3 and TRBJ2-1, the complete variable domain reads GAGVSQTPSNKVTEKGKYVELRCDPISGHTALYWYRQSLGQGPEFLIYFQGTGAADDSGLPNDRFFAVRPEGSVSTLKIQRTERGDSAVYLCASSFGLDNEQFFGPGTRLTVL.

The chain has TRBV2 and TRBJ2-2; 9 bases align to TRBD1. Germline-derived CDR1 and CDR2 are SNHLY and FYNNEI. The CDR3 has 15 amino acids. V lost 7 bases and J lost 5; bases outside the gene matches: 8. CDR3 nucleotides: TGTGCCAGCACCGTGGACAGGGGAGCGACCGGGGAGCTGTTTTTT. Its translation: CASTVDRGATGELFF.

This clone was picked up one time. This rearrangement joins TRBV29-1 to TRBJ1-1; 9 bases line up with TRBD1. This CDR3 region has 13 residues. Germline CDR1 is SQVTM and CDR2 is ANQGSEA. The V and J ends lost 7 bases and 4 bases, in that order; junction bases with no gene match: 7. The CDR3 DNA reads TGCAGCGCTATGACAGGGGGAGCCACTGAAGCTTTCTTT. It is translated as CSAMTGGATEAFF. The variable domain in full, with the rest retrieved from reference TRBV29-1 and TRBJ1-1, is SAVISQKPSRDICQRGTSLTIQCQVDSQVTMMFWYRQQPGQSLTLIATANQGSEATYESGFVIDKFPISRPNLTFSTLTVSNMSPEDSSIYLCSAMTGGATEAFFGQGTRLTVV.

J is TRBJ1-5 and V is TRBV2; a possible D gene is TRBD1 (5 bases). Trimming shortened V by 5 bases and J by 0 bases, and 11 bases separated the two germline ends. CDR1 is SNHLY, CDR2 FYNNEI, per germline. CDR3 length: 15 amino acids. CDR3 nucleotides: TGTGCCAGCAGTTCCGACAGAAATAGCAATCAGCCCCAGCATTTT. Translating it yields CASSSDRNSNQPQHF.

This clone was counted between two and nine times. The gene calls are TRBV7-2 and TRBJ1-3; 7 bases are a match to TRBD1. Germline V lookup: CDR1 SGHTA, CDR2 FQGNSA. The CDR3 has 17 amino acids. Unmatched junction bases numbered 9, after V lost 1 base and J lost 3 bases. The CDR3 protein is CASSLGRAGTVGNTIYF. The CDR3 DNA reads TGTGCCAGCAGCTTAGGTCGGGCAGGGACAGTTGGAAACACCATATATTTT.

V is TRBV6-4 and J is TRBJ2-3; D is perhaps TRBD1 (5 bases). Germline-derived CDR1 and CDR2 are MRHNA and SNTAGT. V shed 6 bases and J shed 4 bases, with 11 bases lying between them. The CDR3 runs 13 residues. The DNA for the CDR3 is TGTGCCAGCAGCGGACAAGCCTCAGATACGCAGTATTTT. It translates to CASSGQASDTQYF.